A selection of T cell receptor beta chains follows, all from one sample in a study of blood T cell repertoires in COVID-19. TCRdb's copy holds only in-frame clones and misses some; the assay was immunoSEQ multiplex PCR. The sample yields 150,000 to 200,000 clones, 80% to 90% seen once. Sequencing was performed on peripheral blood. All receptors derive from a human donor with active or convalescent COVID-19. The donor label of this sample is uncertain. Each CDR3 is given with its conserved first and last residue. A D gene is named only where the DNA matches it firmly. Clone size, where shown, is once, few, many, or a class for clones that have expanded.

j_call clone_size v_call d_call cdr3_nt cdr3_aa
TRBJ2-1 . TRBV30 . TGTGCCTGGACTAAGCTTAGCTCCTACAATGAGCAGTTCTTC CAWTKLSSYNEQFF
TRBJ2-1 . TRBV7-3 . TGTGCCAGCAGCTTAAGGCAGTTACCATACAATGAGCAGTTCTTC CASSLRQLPYNEQFF
TRBJ1-2 . TRBV9 TRBD1 TGTGCCAGCAGAGGACAGGGGACTCACTCTAACTATGGCTACACCTTC CASRGQGTHSNYGYTF
TRBJ1-2 . TRBV5-1 TRBD1 TGCGCCAGCAGCTTGGGTGGACAGGCCAACCATGGCTACACCTTC CASSLGGQANHGYTF
TRBJ2-7 . TRBV28 . TGTGCCAGCAGTTTTACTAGCCATATCACCTACGAGCAGTACTTC CASSFTSHITYEQYF
TRBJ2-7 . TRBV5-6 . TGTGCCAGCAGCTTGGGTTCTAGCTACGAGCAGTACTTC CASSLGSSYEQYF
TRBJ1-4 . TRBV6-5 TRBD1 TGTGCCAGCAGTTACTCCTCGGACAGGGGACGAGAAAAACTGTTTTTT CASSYSSDRGREKLFF
TRBJ2-7 . TRBV28 TRBD2 TGTGCCAGCAATCCGTTGCGGGAGGCGGTCTACGAGCAGTACTTC CASNPLREAVYEQYF
TRBJ2-7 . TRBV28 . TGTGCCCTTAGCACGACGGGATCCTACGAGCAGTACTTC CALSTTGSYEQYF
TRBJ1-6 once TRBV13 . TGTGCCAGCAGCTTAGCAGGGGCTCATCCACCCCTCCACTTT CASSLAGAHPPLHF
TRBJ2-1 . TRBV28 TRBD2 TGTGCCAGCAGCCAAACTAGCGGGTCCTACAATGAGCAGTTCTTC CASSQTSGSYNEQFF
TRBJ1-2 . TRBV10-3 TRBD1 TGTGCCAGGGGGACAGGATCTCCGGATAACTATGGCTACACCTTC CARGTGSPDNYGYTF
TRBJ2-5 once TRBV10-3 . TGTGCCATCAGTGAGCTGACCTTACCCTCTAGTGGGAGGGAGACCCAGTACTTC CAISELTLPSSGRETQYF
TRBJ2-2 once TRBV19 . TGTGCCAGTAGTTATAATACCGGGGAGCTGTTTTTT CASSYNTGELFF
TRBJ1-1 once TRBV19 . TGTGCCAGTAGTATAGATGGCGTGGGGGGATGGAACACTGAAGCTTTCTTT CASSIDGVGGWNTEAFF
TRBJ1-4 . TRBV6-5 . TGTGCCAGCAGTCCAGGGGCGCTAGGAGAAAAACTGTTTTTT CASSPGALGEKLFF
TRBJ2-1 . TRBV10-3 TRBD2 TGTGCCATCAGTGCCGGGACTAGCGGGAGGGCCGTTGAGCAGTTCTTC CAISAGTSGRAVEQFF
TRBJ1-1 . TRBV27 TRBD1 TGTGCCAGCACTCCGACAGGGGGCGATGCTTTCTTT CASTPTGGDAFF
TRBJ1-2 . TRBV28 TRBD1 TGTGCCAGCAGTCCCCGGGACAGGGAGTTCTATGGCTACACCTTC CASSPRDREFYGYTF
TRBJ2-7 . TRBV20-1 . TGCAGTGCTAGCCAGTTCCGAGAGCAGTACTTC CSASQFREQYF
TRBJ1-5 . TRBV5-5 TRBD1 TGTGCCAGCAGCTTTTCCCTCGGACAGGGTTCGCAGCCCCAGCATTTT CASSFSLGQGSQPQHF
TRBJ2-1 few TRBV7-8 TRBD2 TGTGCCAGCAGCCCGGCGGGCGGGAGCACGGATGAGCAGTTCTTC CASSPAGGSTDEQFF
TRBJ1-5 . TRBV5-4 . TGTGCCAGCAGCAGCGGGATTCACAATCAGCCCCAGCATTTT CASSSGIHNQPQHF
TRBJ2-1 . TRBV30 TRBD2 TGTGCCTGGACGATAACTAGCGGGGGGCTTTCGTTCTTC CAWTITSGGLSFF
TRBJ1-2 . TRBV7-2 TRBD1 TGTGCCAGCAGCTTATCTGGACAGGGAGATGGCTACACCTTC CASSLSGQGDGYTF
TRBJ1-4 . TRBV7-2 TRBD1 TGTGCCAGCAGCCCCGACAGGGGAGGTGAAAAACTGTTTTTT CASSPDRGGEKLFF
TRBJ2-6 . TRBV4-2 . TGTGCCAGCAGCCAAGAGAGGGTGACATCCTCTGGGGCCAACGTCCTGACTTTC CASSQERVTSSGANVLTF
TRBJ2-1 . TRBV5-1 . TGCGCCAGCAGCTTGGCCCCAGGGACGGGAGACAATGAGCAGTTCTTC CASSLAPGTGDNEQFF
TRBJ1-1 . TRBV6-2/TRBV6-3 . TGTGCCAGCAGTTACAGAGTGCAGGGTTGGGCTTTCTTT CASSYRVQGWAFF
TRBJ2-7 . TRBV25-1 . TGTGCCAGCAGTTTTACCTACGAGCAGTACTTC CASSFTYEQYF
TRBJ2-3 . TRBV29-1 . TGCAGCGTCGCGTTAGCGGCCCTGGGGAATACGCAGTATTTT CSVALAALGNTQYF
TRBJ2-1 . TRBV2 TRBD2 TGTGCCAGCAGTGAAACTAGCGGGAGGGCCCGGAACAATGAGCAGTTCTTC CASSETSGRARNNEQFF
TRBJ2-7 . TRBV7-9 TRBD2 TGTGCCAGCAGCTTGGGACTAGCGGGGACCTACGAGCAGTACTTC CASSLGLAGTYEQYF
TRBJ2-4 . TRBV5-4 TRBD2 TGTGCCAGCAGCCATAGCGGGGGTAGCAAAAACATTCAGTACTTC CASSHSGGSKNIQYF
TRBJ2-5 . TRBV2 . TGTGCCAGCAGTGAACTCCCAGGACAAGAGACCCAGTACTTC CASSELPGQETQYF
TRBJ2-2 few TRBV24-1 TRBD2 TGTGCCACCAGTGAGTCTAGCGGGAGGCGAGGCGGGGAGCTGTTTTTT CATSESSGRRGGELFF
TRBJ1-1 . TRBV9 . TGTGCCAGCAGCCACACAGGGTCCACTGAAGCTTTCTTT CASSHTGSTEAFF
TRBJ1-2 once TRBV3-1/TRBV3-2 . TGTGCCAGCAGCCAGAGCAGGTATGGCTACACCTTC CASSQSRYGYTF
TRBJ2-7 . TRBV7-9 . TGTGCCAGCAGCTCGAGCCTCTACGAGCAGTACTTC CASSSSLYEQYF
TRBJ2-7 . TRBV2 . TGTGCCAGCAGAAGCGAGGTGGAGCAGTACTTC CASRSEVEQYF
TRBJ1-1 . TRBV11-3 . TGTGCCAGCAGCTTAGCAGGGAATGCTGAAGCTTTCTTT CASSLAGNAEAFF
TRBJ1-5 . TRBV6-5 TRBD1 TGTGCCAGCAGTCGAGGACAGGGGCGCAATCAGCCCCAGCATTTT CASSRGQGRNQPQHF
TRBJ2-1 . TRBV18 . TGTGCCAGCTCACCACCGGGGGGGCGAGGCAGTTACTACAATGAGCAGTTCTTC CASSPPGGRGSYYNEQFF